This entry lists 30 T cell receptor beta chains sequenced from one sample in a study of cytomegalovirus exposure and HLA in healthy donors. Sequencing was performed with immunoSEQ multiplex PCR; in TCRdb, only in-frame clones are kept and a portion is missing. The sample gives 250,000 to 400,000 clones, around 90% of which show up once; about 0.96% is in the top ten. Material for sequencing was PBMCs. These receptors came from a man aged 30-40 years in good health and CMV-seronegative.

This clone was seen a few times. The V and J genes are TRBV9 and TRBJ1-5; 9 nucleotides line up with TRBD1. The CDR3 runs to 13 residues. J lost 7 bases, V lost 5 bases, and 4 bases had no gene match. The germline CDR1 and CDR2 sequences are SGDLS and YYNGEE. Written as DNA, the CDR3 is TGTGCCAGCAGTGGGACAGGGAAGCAGCCCCAGCATTTT. It translates to CASSGTGKQPQHF.

This clone was detected only once. This sequence joins TRBV6-5 and TRBJ1-5; 7 bases match TRBD1. Germline CDR1 MNHEY, CDR2 SVGAGI. Germline trimming cut 5 bases from V and 7 bases from J; bases unmatched to any gene: 8. This CDR3 contains 14 residues. CDR3 coding DNA: TGTGCCAGCAGTCGAGACAGGGAGAAGCAGCCCCAGCATTTT. Translation: CASSRDREKQPQHF.

This chain connects TRBV10-3 to TRBJ2-2; 8 positions agree with TRBD2. This CDR3 region has 16 residues. The V and J ends lost 3 bases and 5 bases, in that order; junction bases with no gene match: 8. CDR1 is ENHRY, CDR2 SYGVKD, per germline. DNA for the CDR3: TGTGCCATCAGTGACTTTAAGCGGGGGAGGACCGGGGAGCTGTTTTTT. Protein product: CAISDFKRGRTGELFF.

In this sample, this clone turned up a few times. The rearrangement joins TRBV25-1 to TRBJ1-2, with TRBD1 as a possible D gene (5 bases). The CDR3 is made up of 14 amino acids. Trimming pared 3 bases from V and 2 bases from J, leaving 10 bases between. Germline assignment: CDR1 MGHDK and CDR2 SYGVNS. As DNA, the CDR3 is TGTGCCAGCAGTGATAACAGGTGGAACTATGGCTACACCTTC. Protein product: CASSDNRWNYGYTF.

This rearrangement joins TRBV4-1 to TRBJ2-2; a possible D gene is TRBD1 (6 bases). The CDR3 consists of 14 residues. The germline CDR1 and CDR2 sequences are MGHRA and YSYEKL. The V gene lost 4 bases and the J gene lost 4 bases, with 10 bases spanning the gap. The CDR3 DNA is TGCGCCAGCAGCCCCTTCAGGGGCACCGGGGAGCTGTTTTTT. It codes for CASSPFRGTGELFF.

The rearrangement joins TRBV6-5 to TRBJ2-7; D uncertain. Germline loops: CDR1 MNHEY, CDR2 SVGAGI. V lost 2 bases and J lost 5, with 16 bases in between. This CDR3 spans 15 amino acids. This CDR3 reads CASSYPGVSRHEQYF. DNA of the CDR3: TGTGCCAGCAGTTACCCCGGTGTCTCTCGCCACGAGCAGTACTTC.

The chain combines TRBV6-1 with TRBJ2-7; a possible D gene is TRBD1 (5 bases). Germline CDR1 is MNHNS and CDR2 is SASEGT. The CDR3 is 13 residues long. V was clipped by 2 bases and J by 3 bases, with 8 bases between them. The CDR3: CASSEYRGYEQYF. As DNA, the CDR3 is TGTGCCAGCAGTGAATATAGGGGCTACGAGCAGTACTTC.

The chain is built from TRBV6-1 and TRBJ1-1; the D gene is possibly TRBD1 (5 bases). The V gene's germline CDR1 is MNHNS and CDR2 SASEGT. Trimming removed 8 bases from V and 0 bases from J, with 16 bases in between. The length of the CDR3 is 15 residues. The CDR3 DNA sequence: TGTGCCAGCTCCCCCGGACACCAAATGAACACTGAAGCTTTCTTT. It specifies CASSPGHQMNTEAFF.

There are a few counts of this clone. CDR3 sequence reads: CSVEAPPGGTGELFF. In DNA, the CDR3 is TGCAGCGTTGAGGCCCCTCCGGGGGGCACCGGGGAGCTGTTTTTT. This chain uses TRBV29-1 with TRBJ2-2, with TRBD2 identical over 7 bases. The CDR3 is 15 residues long. Germline loops: CDR1 SQVTM, CDR2 ANQGSEA. V was clipped by 3 bases and J by 4 bases; unmatched bases: 8.

The chain links TRBV5-5 to TRBJ1-1; no definite D call. V lost 4 bases to trimming and J lost 5 bases, with 9 bases between them. The CDR3 extends over 12 amino acids. The V gene's germline CDR1 is SGHKS and CDR2 YYEKEE (reference sequence). In DNA, the CDR3 is TGTGCCAGCAGCACGGGAGGGACTGAAGCTTTCTTT. Translated: CASSTGGTEAFF.

The V gene is TRBV6-5, the J gene TRBJ1-1, with 7 bases fitting TRBD1. Per the germline V gene, CDR1 is MNHEY and CDR2 is SVGAGI. The CDR3 is 11 residues long. The V and J ends lost 7 bases and 8 bases, in that order; junction bases with no gene match: 4. DNA of the CDR3: TGTGCCAGCACCCAAGGGGGCGAAGCTTTCTTT. Protein: CASTQGGEAFF.

A word on this clone: The same CDR3 is also encoded by other DNA sequences in this sample. CDR3 DNA: TGTGCCAGTAGTATTACCGGGGACACTGAAGCTTTCTTT. It encodes CASSITGDTEAFF. V gene TRBV19 combines with J gene TRBJ1-1, with D unresolved. Trimming took 3 bases from V and 3 from J, leaving 8 bases between them. Germline CDR1 and CDR2: LNHDA and SQIVND (reference sequence). The CDR3 is 13 residues long.

The V and J genes are TRBV30 and TRBJ2-7; 12 positions match TRBD1. With 8 bases clipped from V and 6 bases from J, the junction kept 8 bases outside the gene matches. The V gene's germline CDR1 is GTSNPN and CDR2 SVGIG (reference sequence). The CDR3 extends over 13 amino acids. CDR3 loop: CAHSRDRGREQYF. CDR3 in DNA: TGTGCCCATAGCCGGGACAGGGGGCGCGAGCAGTACTTC.

V is TRBV6-6 and J is TRBJ2-7; 9 positions match TRBD1. The CDR3 runs to 14 residues. Unmatched junction bases numbered 4, after V lost 5 bases and J lost 2 bases. Germline CDR1 is MNHNY and CDR2 is SVGAGI (reference sequence). DNA of the CDR3: TGTGCCAGCAGTGCACAGGGGGCCCCCTACGAGCAGTACTTC. Translating it yields CASSAQGAPYEQYF.

V usage is TRBV5-6 and J usage is TRBJ2-5, with D perhaps TRBD1 (6 bases). The germline CDR1 and CDR2 sequences are SGHDT and YYEEEE. The CDR3 loop spans 13 amino acids. Between the trimmed V and J ends, which lost 5 bases and 5 bases, there was a span of 13 bases. CDR3 nucleotide sequence: TGTGCCAGCAGGACCAGGGGACGCGAGACCCAGTACTTC. It specifies CASRTRGRETQYF.

This clone was found once. The chain links TRBV5-1 to TRBJ1-1; 8 bases line up with TRBD1. This CDR3 is 16 amino acids long. V shed 4 bases and J 4 bases; nucleotides not matched to a gene: 12. Germline CDR1 SGHRS, CDR2 YFSETQ. The CDR3 loop is CASSDGQGEWVTEAFF. CDR3 nucleotides: TGCGCCAGCAGCGACGGACAGGGTGAATGGGTCACTGAAGCTTTCTTT.

The J gene is TRBJ1-4, the V gene TRBV5-1; the match to TRBD1 covers 7 bases. V gave up 0 bases and J gave up 6 bases; unmatched junction bases: 5. The CDR3 covers 15 residues. The germline V gene encodes CDR1 SGHRS and CDR2 YFSETQ. CDR3 DNA: TGCGCCAGCAGCTTGGAGGGGGCGCCGGATGAAAAACTGTTTTTT. This translates into CASSLEGAPDEKLFF.

This clone has only one observation. The V and J genes are TRBV6-1 and TRBJ1-5; 7 bases fit TRBD1. The germline gives CDR1 MNHNS, CDR2 SASEGT. V lost 6 bases and J lost 11; bases outside the gene matches: 13. The length of the CDR3 is 14 residues. The CDR3 reads CASRRDSGRITQHF. The CDR3 nucleotides are TGTGCCAGCAGACGGGACAGCGGCCGGATAACCCAGCATTTT.

The chain recombines TRBV5-8 with TRBJ2-7, with 7 bases fitting TRBD2. From germline, CDR1 is SGHTS and CDR2 YDEGEE. V lost 2 bases to trimming and J lost 3 bases; unmatched junction nucleotides: 8. The CDR3 totals 15 residues. DNA of the CDR3: TGTGCCAGCAGCTTTGGGGGGGTTTGGCTCTACGAGCAGTACTTC. It is translated as CASSFGGVWLYEQYF.

The V gene is TRBV19, the J gene TRBJ1-2; TRBD1 matches at 8 bases. CDR3 length: 13 residues. Trimming cost V 6 bases and J 8 bases; bases outside gene matches: 8. The germline CDR1 and CDR2 sequences are LNHDA and SQIVND (reference sequence). For the CDR3, the DNA is TGTGCCAGTAGCGACCAGGGGGCTGGGGGCTACACCTTC. It codes for CASSDQGAGGYTF.

This clone was observed a single time. J is TRBJ2-7 and V is TRBV5-4; 7 positions agree with TRBD1. The CDR3 length is 14 residues. Germline V gives CDR1 SGHNT, CDR2 YYREEE (reference sequence). The ends lost 4 bases at V and 2 bases at J; junction bases unmatched: 6. The DNA of the CDR3 is TGTGCCAGCAGCCCCTGGGACAGTGCCTACGAGCAGTACTTC. Its translation: CASSPWDSAYEQYF. Combining the CDR3 with reference TRBV5-4 and TRBJ2-7 gives the whole variable domain ETGVTQSPTHLIKTRGQQVTLRCSSQSGHNTVSWYQQALGQGPQFIFQYYREEENGRGNFPPRFSGLQFPNYSSELNVNALELDDSALYLCASSPWDSAYEQYFGPGTRLTVT.

V is TRBV9 and J is TRBJ2-2, with a possible D match to TRBD2 (6 bases). The CDR3 totals 16 residues. From germline, CDR1 is SGDLS and CDR2 YYNGEE. The V and J ends lost 3 bases and 1 base respectively, with 13 bases between them. Written as DNA, the CDR3 is TGTGCCAGCAGCGATCGAAGGGGAGGGAACACCGGGGAGCTGTTTTTT. The encoded protein is CASSDRRGGNTGELFF.

The chain links TRBV5-4 to TRBJ2-1; tentatively, D is TRBD1 (5 bases). Between the trimmed V and J ends, which lost 5 bases and 0 bases, there was a span of 12 bases. This CDR3 is 15 amino acids long. CDR1 and CDR2 (germline): SGHNT, YYREEE (reference sequence). The CDR3, as DNA: TGTGCCAGCAGAACCTACAGGAGCTCCTACAATGAGCAGTTCTTC. Translation gives CASRTYRSSYNEQFF.

On this clone itself: This same CDR3 is encoded by further DNA sequences in the sample. The V call is TRBV7-2, the J call TRBJ1-1; D is undetermined. Germline V gene lookup returns CDR1 SGHTA and CDR2 FQGNSA. The CDR3 has 13 residues. Trimming stripped 1 base from V and 2 bases from J, with 5 bases between. The CDR3 sequence: CASSLGRNTEAFF. Written as DNA, the CDR3 is TGTGCCAGCAGCTTAGGCAGAAACACTGAAGCTTTCTTT.

The gene calls are TRBV5-4 and TRBJ2-3, with D possibly matching TRBD2 (6 bases). From germline, CDR1 is SGHNT and CDR2 YYREEE (reference sequence). V dropped 2 bases and J dropped 6 bases, with 10 bases sitting between them. The CDR3 loop spans 13 amino acids. This CDR3 reads CASSFRRGDTQYF. The DNA for the CDR3 is TGTGCCAGCAGCTTTAGGAGGGGTGATACGCAGTATTTT. Full variable domain (rest looked up from reference TRBV5-4 and TRBJ2-3): ETGVTQSPTHLIKTRGQQVTLRCSSQSGHNTVSWYQQALGQGPQFIFQYYREEENGRGNFPPRFSGLQFPNYSSELNVNALELDDSALYLCASSFRRGDTQYFGPGTRLTVL.

V usage is TRBV6-5 and J usage is TRBJ1-1; TRBD1 aligns across 8 bases. The germline V gene has CDR1 MNHEY and CDR2 SVGAGI. With 6 bases clipped from V and 5 bases from J, the junction kept 8 bases outside the gene matches. The CDR3 contains 14 residues. CDR3 sequence reads: CASSGPTGGTEAFF. The CDR3 DNA reads as TGTGCCAGCAGCGGACCTACAGGGGGTACTGAAGCTTTCTTT.

V and J are TRBV27 and TRBJ1-1; 10 bases are shared with TRBD1. With 5 bases clipped from V and 6 bases from J, the junction kept 12 bases outside the gene matches. Germline V gene data show CDR1 as MNHEY and CDR2 as SMNVEV (reference sequence). CDR3 length: 16 amino acids. CDR3 amino acids: CASSMRTGGGIAEAFF. The DNA for the CDR3 is TGTGCCAGCAGTATGAGGACAGGGGGGGGGATTGCTGAAGCTTTCTTT.

This clone came up once. The chain carries TRBV14 and TRBJ2-7; D is perhaps TRBD2 (5 bases). The germline V gene encodes CDR1 SGHDN and CDR2 FVKESK. CDR3 length: 16 residues. Trimming cost V 0 bases and J 0 bases, with 12 bases left between them. In nucleotides, the CDR3 is TGTGCCAGCAGCCAAGATGAGGGCAGGCCCTCCTACGAGCAGTACTTC. It yields the protein CASSQDEGRPSYEQYF.

Note on this clone: This sample also contains other DNA sequences that code for the same CDR3. The chain links TRBV27 to TRBJ1-1; D not certain. The CDR3 extends over 12 amino acids. Germline V gene lookup returns CDR1 MNHEY and CDR2 SMNVEV (reference sequence). V was cut by 8 bases and J by 8 bases, with 15 bases left in between. This chain's CDR3 is CASSSPGSEAFF. In DNA, the CDR3 is TGTGCCAGCTCTTCCCCGGGTTCGGAAGCTTTCTTT.

This clone appeared a single time. The V gene is TRBV29-1, the J gene TRBJ2-1; weak D call: TRBD2 (6 bases). With 4 bases removed from V and 13 bases from J, the gap between germline ends came to 20 bases. Germline CDR1 is SQVTM and CDR2 is ANQGSEA. The CDR3 runs to 13 residues. CDR3 coding DNA: TGCAGCGTTGGGGGACTCGCCCAGCCTCGCCAGTTCTTC. Protein sequence: CSVGGLAQPRQFF.